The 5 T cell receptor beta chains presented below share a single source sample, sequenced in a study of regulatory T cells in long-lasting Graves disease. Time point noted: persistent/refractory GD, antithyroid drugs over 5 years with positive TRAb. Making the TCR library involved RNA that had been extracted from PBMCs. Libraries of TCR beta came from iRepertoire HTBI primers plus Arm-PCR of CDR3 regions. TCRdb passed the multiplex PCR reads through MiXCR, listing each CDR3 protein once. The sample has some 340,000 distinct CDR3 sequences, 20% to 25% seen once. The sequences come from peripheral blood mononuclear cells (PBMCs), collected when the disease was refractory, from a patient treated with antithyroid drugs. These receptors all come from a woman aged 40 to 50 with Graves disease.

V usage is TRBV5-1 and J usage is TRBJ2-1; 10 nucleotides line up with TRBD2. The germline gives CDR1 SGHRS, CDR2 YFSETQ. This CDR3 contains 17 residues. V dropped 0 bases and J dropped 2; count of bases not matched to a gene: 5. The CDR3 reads CASSLVASGGPYNEQFF. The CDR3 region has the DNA TGCGCCAGCAGCTTGGTGGCTAGCGGGGGTCCCTACAATGAGCAGTTCTTC.

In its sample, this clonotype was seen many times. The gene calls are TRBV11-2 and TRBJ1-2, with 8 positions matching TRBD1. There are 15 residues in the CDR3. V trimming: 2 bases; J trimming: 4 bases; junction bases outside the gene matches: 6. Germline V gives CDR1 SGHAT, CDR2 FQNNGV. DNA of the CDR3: TGTGCCAGCAGCTTAATCAGGGGGCGCGGCTATGGCTACACCTTC. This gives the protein CASSLIRGRGYGYTF.

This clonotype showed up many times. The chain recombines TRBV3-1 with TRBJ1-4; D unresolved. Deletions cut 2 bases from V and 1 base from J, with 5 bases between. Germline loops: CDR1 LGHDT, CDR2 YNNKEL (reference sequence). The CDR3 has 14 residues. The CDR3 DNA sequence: TGTGCCAGCAGCCAAAGGAGAACTAATGAAAAACTGTTTTTT. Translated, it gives CASSQRRTNEKLFF.

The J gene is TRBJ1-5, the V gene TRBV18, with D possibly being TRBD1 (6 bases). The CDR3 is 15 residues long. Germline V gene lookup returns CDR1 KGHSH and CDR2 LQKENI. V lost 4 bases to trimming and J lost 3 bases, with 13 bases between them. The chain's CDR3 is CASSRGGATNQPQHF. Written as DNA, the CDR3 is TGTGCCAGCTCACGGGGGGGGGCCACCAATCAGCCCCAGCATTTT.

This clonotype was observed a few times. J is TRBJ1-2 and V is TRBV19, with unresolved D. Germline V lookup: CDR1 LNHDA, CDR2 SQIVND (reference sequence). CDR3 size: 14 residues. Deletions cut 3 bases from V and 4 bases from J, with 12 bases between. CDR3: CASSIPADLYGYTF. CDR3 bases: TGTGCCAGTAGTATTCCGGCAGACCTCTATGGCTACACCTTC.